This T cell receptor (beta chain) was observed in a study of T cell responses to AZD1222 COVID-19 vaccine. Study-wide results and limits: Mostly white British, mostly female donors; authors suggested clonal diversity may be underestimated.

Repertoires were generated with immunoSEQ multiplex PCR, while TCRdb's copy carries only in-frame clones and drops some. This table has 150,000 to 200,000 clones, 80% to 95% appearing once. About this clone itself: Antigen unknown.

V dropped 9 bases and J dropped 0 bases, with 15 bases sitting between them. This CDR3 is built from 15 residues. Germline assignment: CDR1 MNHEY and CDR2 SMNVEV (reference sequence). This sequence originates from an adult in good health. The sample consisted of peripheral blood, taken on day 0 of AZD1222 vaccination. The chain employs TRBV27 and TRBJ1-5; D unresolved. DNA of the CDR3: TGTGCCAGTCGGTATAACAGCGATAGCAATCAGCCCCAGCATTTT. The encoded protein is CASRYNSDSNQPQHF.